This is a list of T cell receptor beta chains from one sample in a study of T cell changes during pregnancy in multiple sclerosis. Sequencing was performed with immunoSEQ multiplex PCR; in TCRdb, only in-frame clones are kept and a portion is missing. The sample lists about 68,000 clones, 90% occurring once. The sequencing here drew on peripheral blood, taken in the third trimester of pregnancy. Source of these receptors: a female donor with multiple sclerosis, enrolled in a pregnancy study. Each CDR3 is given with its conserved first and last residue. The order of the fields is D gene, V gene, J gene, clone size, CDR3 protein, CDR3 DNA. A D gene is named only where the DNA matches it firmly. Size values are once, few and many counts, or a class for expanded clones, and some rows have none.

d_gene: -; v_gene: TRBV7-2; j_gene: TRBJ1-6; abundance: -; CDR3aa: CASSLGSPHPIPSPLHF; CDR3nt: TGTGCCAGCAGCTTAGGCTCTCCCCACCCTATTCCTTCACCCCTCCACTTT
d_gene: -; v_gene: TRBV2; j_gene: TRBJ2-3; abundance: once; CDR3aa: CASSAGTDTQYF; CDR3nt: TGTGCCAGCAGTGCGGGCACAGATACGCAGTATTTT
d_gene: TRBD1; v_gene: TRBV7-9; j_gene: TRBJ2-1; abundance: -; CDR3aa: CASSPRQGPTGNEQFF; CDR3nt: TGTGCCAGCAGCCCCCGACAGGGGCCCACTGGGAATGAGCAGTTCTTC
d_gene: -; v_gene: TRBV18; j_gene: TRBJ2-3; abundance: -; CDR3aa: CASSPVGTDTQYF; CDR3nt: TGTGCCAGCTCACCAGTAGGCACAGATACGCAGTATTTT
d_gene: TRBD2; v_gene: TRBV10-3; j_gene: TRBJ2-3; abundance: -; CDR3aa: CAISASGAGDTDTQYF; CDR3nt: TGTGCCATCAGTGCCTCCGGGGCGGGGGACACAGATACGCAGTATTTT
d_gene: TRBD2; v_gene: TRBV5-1; j_gene: TRBJ2-1; abundance: -; CDR3aa: CASSYGLAEDNEQFF; CDR3nt: TGCGCCAGCAGCTACGGACTAGCGGAAGACAATGAGCAGTTCTTC
d_gene: -; v_gene: TRBV19; j_gene: TRBJ1-5; abundance: -; CDR3aa: CASSMMRGSGNQPQHF; CDR3nt: TGTGCCAGTAGTATGATGAGAGGGTCGGGCAATCAGCCCCAGCATTTT
d_gene: -; v_gene: TRBV6-5; j_gene: TRBJ2-3; abundance: once; CDR3aa: CASTSAGGGTDTQYF; CDR3nt: TGTGCCAGCACCTCGGCGGGCGGTGGCACAGATACGCAGTATTTT
d_gene: -; v_gene: TRBV7-6; j_gene: TRBJ2-7; abundance: -; CDR3aa: CASSLAGATEQYF; CDR3nt: TGTGCCAGCAGCTTAGCGGGAGCTACCGAGCAGTACTTC
d_gene: -; v_gene: TRBV25-1; j_gene: TRBJ1-1; abundance: -; CDR3aa: CASRSLGESVTEAFF; CDR3nt: TGTGCCAGCAGGTCTCTCGGGGAGAGCGTCACTGAAGCTTTCTTT
d_gene: -; v_gene: TRBV11-2; j_gene: TRBJ2-7; abundance: once; CDR3aa: CASSSLRRTTSYEQYF; CDR3nt: TGTGCCAGCAGCTCACTACGGAGGACCACCTCCTACGAGCAGTACTTC
d_gene: -; v_gene: TRBV6-5; j_gene: TRBJ1-3; abundance: -; CDR3aa: CASSYESTATGNTIYF; CDR3nt: TGTGCCAGCAGTTACGAATCGACAGCTACTGGAAACACCATATATTTT
d_gene: -; v_gene: TRBV5-1; j_gene: TRBJ2-2; abundance: -; CDR3aa: CASSFQGTGELFF; CDR3nt: TGCGCCAGCAGCTTTCAGGGAACCGGGGAGCTGTTTTTT
d_gene: TRBD1; v_gene: TRBV2; j_gene: TRBJ2-3; abundance: -; CDR3aa: CASSLQGVRVTQYF; CDR3nt: TGTGCCAGCAGTTTACAGGGGGTGCGGGTTACGCAGTATTTT
d_gene: -; v_gene: TRBV14; j_gene: TRBJ2-7; abundance: -; CDR3aa: CASSPYNDRNEQYF; CDR3nt: TGTGCCAGCAGCCCATATAATGACAGGAATGAGCAGTACTTC
d_gene: TRBD1; v_gene: TRBV27; j_gene: TRBJ2-5; abundance: -; CDR3aa: CASSRQGEETQYF; CDR3nt: TGTGCCAGCAGCCGACAGGGGGAAGAGACCCAGTACTTC
d_gene: -; v_gene: TRBV2; j_gene: TRBJ1-1; abundance: -; CDR3aa: CASSADYHGPTEAFF; CDR3nt: TGTGCCAGCAGCGCGGACTACCATGGACCAACTGAAGCTTTCTTT
d_gene: TRBD1; v_gene: TRBV2; j_gene: TRBJ1-6; abundance: few; CDR3aa: CASCWTGSSYNSPLHF; CDR3nt: TGTGCCAGCTGTTGGACAGGGAGCTCCTATAATTCACCCCTCCACTTT
d_gene: -; v_gene: TRBV13; j_gene: TRBJ2-1; abundance: -; CDR3aa: CASSLGKGGMTYNEQFF; CDR3nt: TGTGCCAGCAGCTTAGGCAAAGGGGGAATGACCTACAATGAGCAGTTCTTC
d_gene: -; v_gene: TRBV5-5; j_gene: TRBJ1-1; abundance: -; CDR3aa: CASSWAGWPLTTEAFF; CDR3nt: TGTGCCAGCAGCTGGGCTGGGTGGCCCTTGACCACTGAAGCTTTCTTT
d_gene: TRBD1; v_gene: TRBV30; j_gene: TRBJ1-2; abundance: -; CDR3aa: CARLRDRPYGYTF; CDR3nt: TGTGCCCGCCTCCGGGACAGGCCCTATGGCTACACCTTC
d_gene: TRBD1; v_gene: TRBV7-8; j_gene: TRBJ2-5; abundance: -; CDR3aa: CASSLRTGQETQYF; CDR3nt: TGTGCCAGCAGCTTACGGACAGGGCAAGAGACCCAGTACTTC
d_gene: -; v_gene: TRBV19; j_gene: TRBJ1-1; abundance: once; CDR3aa: CASSHKGGDTEAFF; CDR3nt: TGTGCCAGTAGTCACAAGGGGGGGGACACTGAAGCTTTCTTT
d_gene: TRBD1; v_gene: TRBV19; j_gene: TRBJ1-5; abundance: -; CDR3aa: CASTLQGLYSNQPQHF; CDR3nt: TGTGCCAGTACTTTACAGGGGCTCTATAGCAATCAGCCCCAGCATTTT
d_gene: -; v_gene: TRBV9; j_gene: TRBJ2-5; abundance: -; CDR3aa: CASSDQWRGQETQYF; CDR3nt: TGTGCCAGCAGCGACCAGTGGAGGGGCCAAGAGACCCAGTACTTC
d_gene: TRBD1; v_gene: TRBV6-5; j_gene: TRBJ1-2; abundance: -; CDR3aa: CASRPDRGRGYTF; CDR3nt: TGTGCCAGCAGGCCGGACAGGGGGCGAGGCTACACCTTC
d_gene: -; v_gene: TRBV27; j_gene: TRBJ2-1; abundance: -; CDR3aa: CASSPGTGYNEQFF; CDR3nt: TGTGCCAGCAGTCCGGGGACTGGCTACAATGAGCAGTTCTTC
d_gene: -; v_gene: TRBV7-9; j_gene: TRBJ2-7; abundance: -; CDR3aa: CASSLVSGLRNEQYF; CDR3nt: TGTGCCAGCAGCTTAGTATCCGGTTTGAGAAACGAGCAGTACTTC
d_gene: -; v_gene: TRBV18; j_gene: TRBJ2-6; abundance: -; CDR3aa: CASSPSRGGANVLTF; CDR3nt: TGTGCCAGCTCACCAAGCCGGGGTGGGGCCAACGTCCTGACTTTC
d_gene: -; v_gene: TRBV5-1; j_gene: TRBJ2-3; abundance: -; CDR3aa: CASSLAGGLADTQYF; CDR3nt: TGCGCCAGCAGCTTGGCAGGGGGGCTTGCAGATACGCAGTATTTT
d_gene: -; v_gene: TRBV29-1; j_gene: TRBJ2-7; abundance: -; CDR3aa: CSVAQDEQYF; CDR3nt: TGCAGCGTTGCCCAGGACGAGCAGTACTTC
d_gene: TRBD1; v_gene: TRBV6-4; j_gene: TRBJ1-5; abundance: -; CDR3aa: CASSDRGRGQPQHF; CDR3nt: TGTGCCAGCAGTGACAGGGGGCGAGGGCAGCCCCAGCATTTT
d_gene: -; v_gene: TRBV5-8; j_gene: TRBJ1-1; abundance: -; CDR3aa: CASTKERGNTEAFF; CDR3nt: TGTGCCAGCACTAAAGAACGGGGGAACACTGAAGCTTTCTTT
d_gene: TRBD1; v_gene: TRBV19; j_gene: TRBJ2-7; abundance: -; CDR3aa: CASRVGQGYEQYF; CDR3nt: TGTGCCAGTAGGGTGGGACAGGGCTACGAGCAGTACTTC
d_gene: TRBD1; v_gene: TRBV4-3; j_gene: TRBJ2-3; abundance: -; CDR3aa: CASSQTHGTGGGNTQYF; CDR3nt: TGCGCCAGCAGCCAAACACACGGGACAGGGGGAGGTAATACGCAGTATTTT